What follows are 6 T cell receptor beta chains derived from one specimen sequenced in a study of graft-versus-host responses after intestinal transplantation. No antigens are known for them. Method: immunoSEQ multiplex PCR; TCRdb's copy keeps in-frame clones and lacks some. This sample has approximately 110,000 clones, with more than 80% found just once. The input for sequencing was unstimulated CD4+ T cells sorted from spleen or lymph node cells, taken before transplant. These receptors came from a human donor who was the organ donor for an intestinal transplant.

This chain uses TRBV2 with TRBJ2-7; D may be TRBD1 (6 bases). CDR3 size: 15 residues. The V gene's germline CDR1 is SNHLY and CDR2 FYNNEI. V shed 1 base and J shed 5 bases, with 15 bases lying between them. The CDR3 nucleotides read TGTGCCAGCAGTGAAGGGGGCTCTACAGGGAACGAGCAGTACTTC. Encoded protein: CASSEGGSTGNEQYF.

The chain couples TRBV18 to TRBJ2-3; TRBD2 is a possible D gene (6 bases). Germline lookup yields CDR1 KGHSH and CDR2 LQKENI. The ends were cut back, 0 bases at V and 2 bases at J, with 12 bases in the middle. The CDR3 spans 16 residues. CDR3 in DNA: TGTGCCAGCTCACCACCGGGAGGCGGGCCCACAGATACGCAGTATTTT. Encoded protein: CASSPPGGGPTDTQYF. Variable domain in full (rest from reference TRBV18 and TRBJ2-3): NAGVMQNPRHLVRRRGQEARLRCSPMKGHSHVYWYRQLPEEGLKFMVYLQKENIIDESGMPKERFSAEFPKEGPSILRIQQVVRGDSAAYFCASSPPGGGPTDTQYFGPGTRLTVL.

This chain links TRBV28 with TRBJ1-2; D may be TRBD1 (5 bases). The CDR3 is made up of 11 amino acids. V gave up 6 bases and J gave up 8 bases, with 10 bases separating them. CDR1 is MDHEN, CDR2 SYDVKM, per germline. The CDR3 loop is CASSGGEGYTF. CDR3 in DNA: TGTGCCAGCAGCGGAGGGGAGGGCTACACCTTC.

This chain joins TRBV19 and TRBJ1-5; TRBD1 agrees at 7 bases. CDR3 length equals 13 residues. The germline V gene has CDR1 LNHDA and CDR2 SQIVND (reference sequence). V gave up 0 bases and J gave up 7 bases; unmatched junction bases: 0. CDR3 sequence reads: CASSIEGGQPQHF. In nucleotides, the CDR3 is TGTGCCAGTAGTATAGAAGGGGGCCAGCCCCAGCATTTT.

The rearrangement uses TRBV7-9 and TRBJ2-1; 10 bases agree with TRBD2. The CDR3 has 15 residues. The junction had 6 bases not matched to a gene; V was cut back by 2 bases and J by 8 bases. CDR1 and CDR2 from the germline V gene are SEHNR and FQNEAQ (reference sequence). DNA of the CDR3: TGTGCCAGCAGCTTAACGCTAGCGGGAGTACATGAGCAGTTCTTC. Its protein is CASSLTLAGVHEQFF.

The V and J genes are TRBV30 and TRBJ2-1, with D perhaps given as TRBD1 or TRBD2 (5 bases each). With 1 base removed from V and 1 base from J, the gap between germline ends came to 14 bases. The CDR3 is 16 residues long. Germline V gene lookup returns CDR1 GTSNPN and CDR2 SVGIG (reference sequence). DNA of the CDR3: TGTGCCTGGAGTGGGGTAGTGGGGGTGTCCTACAATGAGCAGTTCTTC. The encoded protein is CAWSGVVGVSYNEQFF.